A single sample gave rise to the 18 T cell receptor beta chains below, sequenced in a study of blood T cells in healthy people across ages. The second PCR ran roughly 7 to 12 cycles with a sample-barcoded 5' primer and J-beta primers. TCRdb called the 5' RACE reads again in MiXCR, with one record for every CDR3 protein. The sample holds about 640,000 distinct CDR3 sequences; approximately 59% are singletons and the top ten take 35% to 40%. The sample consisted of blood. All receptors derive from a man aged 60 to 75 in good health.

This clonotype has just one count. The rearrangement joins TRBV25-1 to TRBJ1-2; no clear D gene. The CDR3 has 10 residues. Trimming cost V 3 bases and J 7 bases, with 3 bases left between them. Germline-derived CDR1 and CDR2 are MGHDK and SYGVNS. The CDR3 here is CASSDSGYTF. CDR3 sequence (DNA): TGTGCCAGCAGTGATTCTGGCTACACCTTC.

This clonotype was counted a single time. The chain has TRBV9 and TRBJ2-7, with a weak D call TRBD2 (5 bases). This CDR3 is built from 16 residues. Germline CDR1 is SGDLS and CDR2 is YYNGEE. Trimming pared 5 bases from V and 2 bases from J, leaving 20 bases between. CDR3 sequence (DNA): TGTGCCAGCAGGATCCACCCTACCACCGGGGCCTACGAGCAGTACTTC. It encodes CASRIHPTTGAYEQYF.

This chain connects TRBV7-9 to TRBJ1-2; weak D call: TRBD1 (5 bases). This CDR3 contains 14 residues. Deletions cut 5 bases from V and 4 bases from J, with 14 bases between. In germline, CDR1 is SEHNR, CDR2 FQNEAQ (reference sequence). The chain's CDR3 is CASSDLGGSYGYTF. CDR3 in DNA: TGTGCCAGCAGCGACCTGGGGGGGAGCTATGGCTACACCTTC.

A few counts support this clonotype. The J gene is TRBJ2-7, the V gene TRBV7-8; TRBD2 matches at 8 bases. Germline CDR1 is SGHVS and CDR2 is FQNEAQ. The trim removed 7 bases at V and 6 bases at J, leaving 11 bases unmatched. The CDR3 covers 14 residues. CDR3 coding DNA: TGTGCCAGCAACAGAGGAGTTAGCGGGGCCGAGCAGTACTTC. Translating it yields CASNRGVSGAEQYF.

CDR3 nucleotides: TGTGCCAGCAGTCAAACGGGCCCGCAGTACTTC. It yields the protein CASSQTGPQYF. This chain uses TRBV12-3 or TRBV12-4 with TRBJ2-5; D call uncertain. V lost 5 bases and J 11 bases, leaving 12 bases between the germline ends. This CDR3 spans 11 amino acids.

The CDR3 region has the DNA TGTGCCAGCAGTTTAGGGCTAGCGGGGGACGAGGAGTACTTC. It encodes CASSLGLAGDEEYF. The gene calls are TRBV12-3 or TRBV12-4 and TRBJ2-4; 10 bases align to TRBD2. V lost 1 base and J lost 14; bases outside the gene matches: 8. The CDR3 loop spans 14 amino acids.

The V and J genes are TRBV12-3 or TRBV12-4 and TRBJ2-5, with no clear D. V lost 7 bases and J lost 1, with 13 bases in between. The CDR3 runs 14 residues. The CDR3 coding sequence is TGTGCCAGCACCTATAGGGAAGGCCAAGAGACCCAGTACTTC. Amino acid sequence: CASTYREGQETQYF.

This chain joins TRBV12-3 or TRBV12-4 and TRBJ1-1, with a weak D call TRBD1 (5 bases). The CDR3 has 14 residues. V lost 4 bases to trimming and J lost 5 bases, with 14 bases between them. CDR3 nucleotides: TGTGCCAGCAGTTGGGCCCCGGGGGGGACTGAAGCTTTCTTT. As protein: CASSWAPGGTEAFF.

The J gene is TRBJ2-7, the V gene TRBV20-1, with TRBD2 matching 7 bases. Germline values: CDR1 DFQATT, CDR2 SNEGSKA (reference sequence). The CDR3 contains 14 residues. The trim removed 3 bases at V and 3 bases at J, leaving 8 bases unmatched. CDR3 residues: CSARGGGGNYEQYF. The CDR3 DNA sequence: TGCAGTGCTAGGGGCGGGGGAGGGAACTACGAGCAGTACTTC.

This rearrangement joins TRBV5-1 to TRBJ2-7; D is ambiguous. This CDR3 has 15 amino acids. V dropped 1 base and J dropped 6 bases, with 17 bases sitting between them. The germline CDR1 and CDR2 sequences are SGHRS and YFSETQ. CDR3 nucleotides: TGCGCCAGCAGCTTGATGCCCGAACCCCGGATCGAGCAGTACTTC. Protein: CASSLMPEPRIEQYF.

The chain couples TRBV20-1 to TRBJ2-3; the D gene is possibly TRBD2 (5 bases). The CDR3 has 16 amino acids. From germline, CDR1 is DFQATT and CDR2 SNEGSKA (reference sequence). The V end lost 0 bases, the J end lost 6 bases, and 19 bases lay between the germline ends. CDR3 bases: TGCAGTGCTAGAGATCGGCGGGCTCACCTCTGGGATACGCAGTATTTT. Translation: CSARDRRAHLWDTQYF.

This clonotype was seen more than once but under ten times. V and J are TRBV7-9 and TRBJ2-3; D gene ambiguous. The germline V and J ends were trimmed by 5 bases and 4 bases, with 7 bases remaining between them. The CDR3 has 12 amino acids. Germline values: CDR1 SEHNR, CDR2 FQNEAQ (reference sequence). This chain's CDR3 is CASSPTSDTQYF. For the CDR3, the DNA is TGTGCCAGCAGCCCTACTTCAGATACGCAGTATTTT.

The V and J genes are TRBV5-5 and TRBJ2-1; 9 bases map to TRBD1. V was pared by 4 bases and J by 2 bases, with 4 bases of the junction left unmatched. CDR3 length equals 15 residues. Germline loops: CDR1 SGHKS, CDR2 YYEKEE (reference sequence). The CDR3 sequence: CASSRTGVAYNEQFF. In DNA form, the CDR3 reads TGTGCCAGCAGCCGGACAGGGGTCGCCTACAATGAGCAGTTCTTC.

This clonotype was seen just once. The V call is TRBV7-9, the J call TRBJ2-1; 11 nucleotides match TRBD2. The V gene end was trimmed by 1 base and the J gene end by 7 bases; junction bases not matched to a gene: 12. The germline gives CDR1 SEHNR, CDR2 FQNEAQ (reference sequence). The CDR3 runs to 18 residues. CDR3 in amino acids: CASSLVGVRGLAANEQFF. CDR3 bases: TGTGCCAGCAGCTTAGTGGGGGTTCGGGGACTAGCGGCAAATGAGCAGTTCTTC. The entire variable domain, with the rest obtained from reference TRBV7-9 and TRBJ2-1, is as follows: DTGVSQNPRHKITKRGQNVTFRCDPISEHNRLYWYRQTLGQGPEFLTYFQNEAQLEKSRLLSDRFSAERPKGSFSTLEIQRTEQGDSAMYLCASSLVGVRGLAANEQFFGPGTRLTVL.

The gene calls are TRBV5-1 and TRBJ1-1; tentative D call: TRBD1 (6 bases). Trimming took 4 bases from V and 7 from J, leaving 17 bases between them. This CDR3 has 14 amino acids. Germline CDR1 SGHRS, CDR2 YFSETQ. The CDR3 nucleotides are TGCGCCAGCAGCCCTGAGGGGGGGCAAGGTGAAGCTTTCTTT. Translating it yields CASSPEGGQGEAFF.

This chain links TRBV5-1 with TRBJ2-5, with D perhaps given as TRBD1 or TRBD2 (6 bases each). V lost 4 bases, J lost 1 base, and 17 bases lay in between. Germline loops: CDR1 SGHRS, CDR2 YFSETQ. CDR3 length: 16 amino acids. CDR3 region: CASSRGLDATQETQYF. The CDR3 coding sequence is TGCGCCAGCAGCCGGGGGCTGGACGCCACCCAAGAGACCCAGTACTTC.

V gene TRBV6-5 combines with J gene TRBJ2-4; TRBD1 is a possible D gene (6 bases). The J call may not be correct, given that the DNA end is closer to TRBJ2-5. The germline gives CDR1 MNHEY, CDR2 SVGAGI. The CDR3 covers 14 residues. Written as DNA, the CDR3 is TGTGCCACCGGTAGGGCAGGGGTCCAAGAGACCCAGTACTTC. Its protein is CATGRAGVQETQYF.

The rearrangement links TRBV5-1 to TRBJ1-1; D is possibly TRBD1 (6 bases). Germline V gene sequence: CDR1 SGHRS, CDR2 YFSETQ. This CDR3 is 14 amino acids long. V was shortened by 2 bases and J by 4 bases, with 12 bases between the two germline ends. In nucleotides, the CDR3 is TGCGCCAGCAGCTTAAGACAGGAGGGCACTGAAGCTTTCTTT. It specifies CASSLRQEGTEAFF. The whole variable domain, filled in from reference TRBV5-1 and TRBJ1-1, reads KAGVTQTPRYLIKTRGQQVTLSCSPISGHRSVSWYQQTPGQGLQFLFEYFSETQRNKGNFPGRFSGRQFSNSRSEMNVSTLELGDSALYLCASSLRQEGTEAFFGQGTRLTVV.